This T cell receptor beta chain came from a study of identical twins. Overall study findings and caveats: In zero-insertion analyses, partial confounding could arise from invariant MAIT and iNKT cells.

One entry per CDR3 protein, called by TCRdb with MiXCR from the 5' RACE reads. This table has 1,800,000 or so distinct CDR3 sequences, 25% to 35% appearing once. The CDR3 spans 12 residues. The V gene's germline CDR1 is SEHNR and CDR2 FQNEAQ (reference sequence). A word on this clonotype: Its cognate antigen is unknown. At one boundary the junction diverges from the germline segment, which might be a read error.

The chain combines TRBV7-9 with TRBJ1-2; 7 positions agree with TRBD1. Sequenced material: cord blood. This receptor was obtained from a newborn girl in good health. The CDR3 DNA is TGCGCCGCGACAGGGAACAACTATGGCTACACCTTC. Its protein is CAATGNNYGYTF.